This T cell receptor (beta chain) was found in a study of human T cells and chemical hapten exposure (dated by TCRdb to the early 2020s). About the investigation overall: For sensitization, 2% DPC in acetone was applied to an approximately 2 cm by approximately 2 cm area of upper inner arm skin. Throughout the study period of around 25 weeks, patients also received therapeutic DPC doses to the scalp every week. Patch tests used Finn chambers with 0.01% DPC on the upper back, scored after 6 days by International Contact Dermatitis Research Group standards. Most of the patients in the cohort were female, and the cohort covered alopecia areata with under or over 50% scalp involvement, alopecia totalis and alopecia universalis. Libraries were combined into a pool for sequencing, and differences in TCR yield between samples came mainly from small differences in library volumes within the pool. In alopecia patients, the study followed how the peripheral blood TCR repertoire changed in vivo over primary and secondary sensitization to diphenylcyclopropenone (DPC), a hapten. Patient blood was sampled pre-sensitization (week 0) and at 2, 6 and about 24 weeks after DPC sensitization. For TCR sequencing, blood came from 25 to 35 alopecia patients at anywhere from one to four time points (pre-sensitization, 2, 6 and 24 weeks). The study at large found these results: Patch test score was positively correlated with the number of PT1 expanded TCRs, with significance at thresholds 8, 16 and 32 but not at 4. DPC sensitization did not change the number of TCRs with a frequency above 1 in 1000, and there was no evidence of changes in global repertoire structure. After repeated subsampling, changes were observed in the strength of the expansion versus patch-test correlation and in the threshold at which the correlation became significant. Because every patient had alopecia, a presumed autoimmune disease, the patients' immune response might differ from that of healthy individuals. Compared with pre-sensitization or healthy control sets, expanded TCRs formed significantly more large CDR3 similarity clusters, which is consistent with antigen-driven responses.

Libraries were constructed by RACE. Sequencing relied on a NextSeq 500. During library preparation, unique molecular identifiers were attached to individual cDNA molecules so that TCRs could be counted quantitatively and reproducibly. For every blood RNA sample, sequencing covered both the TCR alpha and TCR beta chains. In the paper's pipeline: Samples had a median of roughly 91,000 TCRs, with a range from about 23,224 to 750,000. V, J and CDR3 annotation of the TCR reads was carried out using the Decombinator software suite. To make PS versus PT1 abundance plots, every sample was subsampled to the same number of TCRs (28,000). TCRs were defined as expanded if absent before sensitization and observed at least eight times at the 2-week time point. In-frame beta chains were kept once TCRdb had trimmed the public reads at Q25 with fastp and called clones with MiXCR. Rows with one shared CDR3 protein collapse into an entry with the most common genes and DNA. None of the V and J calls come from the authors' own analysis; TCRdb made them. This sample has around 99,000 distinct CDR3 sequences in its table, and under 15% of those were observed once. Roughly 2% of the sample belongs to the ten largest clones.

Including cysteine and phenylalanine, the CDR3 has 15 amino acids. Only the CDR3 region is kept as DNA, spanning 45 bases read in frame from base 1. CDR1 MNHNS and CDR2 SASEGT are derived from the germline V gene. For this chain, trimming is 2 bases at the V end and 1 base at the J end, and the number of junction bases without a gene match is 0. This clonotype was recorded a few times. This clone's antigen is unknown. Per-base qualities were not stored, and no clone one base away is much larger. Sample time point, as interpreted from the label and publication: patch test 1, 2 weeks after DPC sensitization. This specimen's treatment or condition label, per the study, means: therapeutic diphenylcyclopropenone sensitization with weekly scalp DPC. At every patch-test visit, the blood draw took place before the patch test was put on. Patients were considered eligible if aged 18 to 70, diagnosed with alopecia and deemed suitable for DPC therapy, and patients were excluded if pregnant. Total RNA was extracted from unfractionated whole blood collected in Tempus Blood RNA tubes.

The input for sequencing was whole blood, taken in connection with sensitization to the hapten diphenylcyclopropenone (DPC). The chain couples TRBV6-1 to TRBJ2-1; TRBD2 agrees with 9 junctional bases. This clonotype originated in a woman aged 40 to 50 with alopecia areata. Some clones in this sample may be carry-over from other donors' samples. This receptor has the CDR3 CASSELAGSYNEQFF. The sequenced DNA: TGTGCCAGCAGTGAACTAGCGGGATCCTACAATGAGCAGTTCTTC.